The 15 T cell receptor beta chains below come from one sample, sequenced in a study of Ad26.COV2.S vaccination and SARS-CoV-2 variants. Sequencing was performed with immunoSEQ multiplex PCR; in TCRdb, only in-frame clones are kept and a portion is missing. The sample has over 200,000 clones; approximately 90% are singletons. Treatment reported: roughly 18 received Ad26.COV2.S at low or high dose, single or two shots; several received placebo; per-sample allocation not given. Sample collection was performed on day 63 after the first vaccine or placebo injection. The sample consisted of peripheral blood, taken in a trial of Ad26.COV2.S vaccine versus placebo. These receptors all come from a person aged 18-60 years who received the Ad26.COV2.S COVID-19 vaccine or a placebo.

This clone was detected once. The chain joins TRBV10-1 to TRBJ2-3; 8 bases match TRBD1. This CDR3 has 15 amino acids. CDR1 and CDR2 (germline): WNHNN, SYGVQD (reference sequence). The trim removed 8 bases at V and 2 bases at J, leaving 9 bases unmatched. The DNA of the CDR3 is TGCGCCAGCTCCCGGACAGGGACCACCACAGATACGCAGTATTTT. Translation: CASSRTGTTTDTQYF.

This chain uses TRBV27 with TRBJ1-6, with D possibly being TRBD1 (5 bases). The CDR3 has 15 amino acids. Germline assignment: CDR1 MNHEY and CDR2 SMNVEV (reference sequence). Deletions cut 3 bases from V and 7 bases from J, with 13 bases between. The chain's CDR3 is CASSFEGRRNSPLHF. CDR3 nucleotide sequence: TGTGCCAGCAGTTTCGAGGGGAGGAGGAATTCACCCCTCCACTTT.

The rearrangement links TRBV13 to TRBJ2-6; TRBD1 is a possible D gene (6 bases). The ends were cut back, 0 bases at V and 0 bases at J, with 15 bases in the middle. Germline V CDR1 and CDR2: PRHDT, FYEKMQ (reference sequence). CDR3 length: 19 residues. CDR3 amino acids: CASSLGGAIPISGANVLTF. Written as DNA, the CDR3 is TGTGCCAGCAGCTTAGGGGGGGCTATCCCCATCTCTGGGGCCAACGTCCTGACTTTC.

This CDR3 is CASTGTREGGANVLTF. The CDR3 DNA is TGCGCCAGTACCGGGACTAGGGAGGGCGGGGCCAACGTCCTGACTTTC. The gene calls are TRBV5-1 and TRBJ2-6, with TRBD2 identical over 8 bases. V trimming: 8 bases; J trimming: 4 bases; junction bases outside the gene matches: 11. CDR3 length: 16 residues. In germline, CDR1 is SGHRS, CDR2 YFSETQ.

This rearrangement joins TRBV5-1 to TRBJ2-4, with TRBD1 matching 7 bases. CDR1 and CDR2 from the germline V gene are SGHRS and YFSETQ. Losses at the gene ends were 0 bases for V and 1 base for J; bases not matched to a gene: 7. This CDR3 region has 17 residues. The CDR3 spells CASSLATGNAAKNIQYF. DNA of the CDR3: TGCGCCAGCAGCTTGGCGACAGGGAATGCGGCCAAAAACATTCAGTACTTC.

This chain uses TRBV3-1 (or the pseudogene TRBV3-2) with TRBJ2-7, with D uncertain. The CDR3 consists of 14 residues. V gave up 1 base and J gave up 0 bases, with 7 bases separating them. Germline V lookup: CDR1 LGHDT, CDR2 YNNKEL (reference sequence). CDR3 sequence (DNA): TGTGCCAGCAGCCAAGCGGCCGGCTCCTACGAGCAGTACTTC. It is translated as CASSQAAGSYEQYF.

This clone turned up a few times. CDR3 in amino acids: CASSSALRSSYEQYF. The CDR3 DNA is TGCGCCAGCAGCTCCGCGCTCAGGAGCTCCTACGAGCAGTACTTC. The rearrangement joins TRBV5-1 to TRBJ2-7; D gene unclear. CDR1 and CDR2 from the germline V gene are SGHRS and YFSETQ. The CDR3 is 15 residues long. Between the trimmed V and J ends, which lost 3 bases and 0 bases, there was a span of 13 bases.

In DNA, the CDR3 is TGTGCCAGCAGCGTAGCTCTGGGGGTTGGGGTCACCGGGGAGCTGTTTTTT. Its protein product is CASSVALGVGVTGELFF. V is TRBV9 and J is TRBJ2-2; D may be TRBD1 or TRBD2 (5 bases each). Trimming took 0 bases from V and 4 from J, leaving 16 bases between them. From germline, CDR1 is SGDLS and CDR2 YYNGEE. This CDR3 region has 17 residues.

CDR3 region: CASSVSWGGGLNSPLHF. The CDR3 region has the DNA TGTGCCAGCAGCGTATCATGGGGGGGAGGCCTTAATTCACCCCTCCACTTT. The rearrangement links TRBV9 to TRBJ1-6; D might be TRBD1 (5 bases). This CDR3 is built from 17 residues. Germline-derived CDR1 and CDR2 are SGDLS and YYNGEE. V lost 1 base to trimming and J lost 6 bases, with 17 bases between them.

The chain joins TRBV5-8 to TRBJ2-1, with unresolved D. Germline CDR1 reads SGHTS; CDR2 reads YDEGEE. The ends were cut back, 0 bases at V and 0 bases at J, with 19 bases in the middle. The CDR3 is 19 amino acids. The CDR3 here is CASSLGQLRRSSSYNEQFF. The CDR3 DNA reads as TGTGCCAGCAGCTTGGGTCAACTACGCCGATCGAGCTCCTACAATGAGCAGTTCTTC. Complete variable domain (other parts from reference TRBV5-8 and TRBJ2-1): EAGVTQSPTHLIKTRGQQATLRCSPISGHTSVYWYQQALGLGLQFLLWYDEGEERNRGNFPPRFSGRQFPNYSSELNVNALELEDSALYLCASSLGQLRRSSSYNEQFFGPGTRLTVL.

The chain employs TRBV11-2 and TRBJ2-1, with D possibly being TRBD1 or TRBD2 (5 bases each). The ends were cut back, 6 bases at V and 7 bases at J, with 19 bases in the middle. The CDR3 runs 15 residues. Germline V CDR1 and CDR2: SGHAT, FQNNGV. The CDR3 protein is CASRFNGGEGNEQFF. For the CDR3, the DNA is TGTGCCAGCAGATTTAATGGTGGTGAGGGGAATGAGCAGTTCTTC.

This clone turned up a few times. The rearrangement joins TRBV6-5 to TRBJ2-2; 8 bases map to TRBD1. Germline V lookup: CDR1 MNHEY, CDR2 SVGAGI. The CDR3 contains 14 residues. J gave up 7 bases and V 5 bases, and 6 bases lay outside the gene matches. The DNA for the CDR3 is TGTGCCAGCAGTCCGGACAGGGATGGCGGGGAGCTGTTTTTT. It yields the protein CASSPDRDGGELFF.

This clone was observed once. The chain joins TRBV29-1 to TRBJ2-1; D is possibly TRBD1 (6 bases). This CDR3 spans 15 amino acids. Deletions cut 5 bases from V and 6 bases from J, with 20 bases between. The V gene's germline CDR1 is SQVTM and CDR2 ANQGSEA. CDR3 in amino acids: CSVPTDSVNFNEQFF. CDR3 nucleotide sequence: TGCAGCGTTCCTACGGACAGCGTTAACTTCAATGAGCAGTTCTTC.

This rearrangement joins TRBV11-2 to TRBJ2-7, with 8 bases matching TRBD1. Unmatched junction bases numbered 18, after V lost 5 bases and J lost 0 bases. The germline gives CDR1 SGHAT, CDR2 FQNNGV. The CDR3 spans 19 residues. CDR3 nucleotides: TGTGCCAGCAGCAGGGGCCCCAGGGGGCGCGCCCTAAGCTCCTACGAGCAGTACTTC. Amino acids: CASSRGPRGRALSSYEQYF.

The J gene is TRBJ2-7, the V gene TRBV7-2, with a possible D match to TRBD2 (5 bases). Trimming stripped 4 bases from V and 7 bases from J, with 17 bases between. This CDR3 is 14 amino acids long. Per germline, CDR1 SGHTA and CDR2 FQGNSA. The CDR3 here is CASSSWTDTFEQYF. The CDR3 DNA sequence: TGTGCCAGCAGCTCATGGACTGACACATTTGAGCAGTACTTC.